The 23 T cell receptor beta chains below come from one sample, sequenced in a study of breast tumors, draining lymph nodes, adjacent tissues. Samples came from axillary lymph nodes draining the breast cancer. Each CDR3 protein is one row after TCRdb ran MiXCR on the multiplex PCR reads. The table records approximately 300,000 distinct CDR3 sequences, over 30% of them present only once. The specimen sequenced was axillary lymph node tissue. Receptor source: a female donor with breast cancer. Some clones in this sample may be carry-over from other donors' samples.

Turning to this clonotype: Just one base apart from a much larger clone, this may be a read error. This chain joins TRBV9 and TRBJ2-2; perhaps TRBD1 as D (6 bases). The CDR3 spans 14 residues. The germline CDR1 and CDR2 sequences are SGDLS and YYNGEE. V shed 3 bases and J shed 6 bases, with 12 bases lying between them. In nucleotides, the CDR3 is TGTGCCAGCAGCGCCCGGGACATCGCCGGGGAGCTGTTTTTT. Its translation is CASSARDIAGELFF.

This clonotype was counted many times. CDR3 sequence: CASSLKTTGFF. The DNA for the CDR3 is TGTGCCAGCAGCTTAAAAACAACGGGGTTCTTC. V gene TRBV7-9 combines with J gene TRBJ2-1; D unresolved. Deletions cut 2 bases from V and 15 bases from J, with 11 bases between. The CDR3 runs 11 residues. CDR1 and CDR2 from the germline V gene are SEHNR and FQNEAQ (reference sequence).

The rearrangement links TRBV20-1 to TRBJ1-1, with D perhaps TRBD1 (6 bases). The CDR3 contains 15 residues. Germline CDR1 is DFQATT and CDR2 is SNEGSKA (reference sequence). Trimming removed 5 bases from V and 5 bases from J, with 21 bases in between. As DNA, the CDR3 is TGCAGTGCTCCTCGAGGGGGGGCTTTTGAAACTGAAGCTTTCTTT. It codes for CSAPRGGAFETEAFF.

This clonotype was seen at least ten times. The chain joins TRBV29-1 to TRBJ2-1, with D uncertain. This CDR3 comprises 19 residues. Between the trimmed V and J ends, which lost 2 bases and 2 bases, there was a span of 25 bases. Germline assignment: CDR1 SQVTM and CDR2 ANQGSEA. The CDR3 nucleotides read TGCAGCGTTGAACTAACTCCAAGGGTTGGTGTAGTAACCTACAATGAGCAGTTCTTC. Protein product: CSVELTPRVGVVTYNEQFF.

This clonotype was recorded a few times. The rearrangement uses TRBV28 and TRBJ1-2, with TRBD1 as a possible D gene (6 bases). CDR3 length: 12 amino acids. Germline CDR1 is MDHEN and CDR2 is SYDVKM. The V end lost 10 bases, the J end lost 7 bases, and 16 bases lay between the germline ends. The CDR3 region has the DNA TGTGCCACCACAGGGAGGCTCGGTGGCTACACCTTC. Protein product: CATTGRLGGYTF.

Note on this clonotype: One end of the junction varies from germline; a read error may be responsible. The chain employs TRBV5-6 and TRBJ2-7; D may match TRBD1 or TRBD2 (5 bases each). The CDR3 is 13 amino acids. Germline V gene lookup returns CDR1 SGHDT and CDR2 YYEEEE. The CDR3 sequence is CACSLGVVYEQYF. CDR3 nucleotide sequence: TGTGCCTGCAGCTTGGGGGTGGTCTACGAGCAGTACTTC.

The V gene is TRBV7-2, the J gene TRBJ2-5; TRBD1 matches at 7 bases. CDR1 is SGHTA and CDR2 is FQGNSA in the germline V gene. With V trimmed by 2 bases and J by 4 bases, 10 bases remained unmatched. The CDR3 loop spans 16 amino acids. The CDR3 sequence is CASSLNNVRQGETQYF. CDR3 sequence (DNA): TGTGCCAGCAGCTTAAATAACGTCCGACAGGGAGAGACCCAGTACTTC.

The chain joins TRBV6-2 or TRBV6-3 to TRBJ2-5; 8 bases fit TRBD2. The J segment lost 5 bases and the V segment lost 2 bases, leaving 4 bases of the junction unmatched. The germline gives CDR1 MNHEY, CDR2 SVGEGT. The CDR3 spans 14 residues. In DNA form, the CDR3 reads TGTGCCAGCAGTTACGGACTAGCCTGGGAGACCCAGTACTTC. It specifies CASSYGLAWETQYF.

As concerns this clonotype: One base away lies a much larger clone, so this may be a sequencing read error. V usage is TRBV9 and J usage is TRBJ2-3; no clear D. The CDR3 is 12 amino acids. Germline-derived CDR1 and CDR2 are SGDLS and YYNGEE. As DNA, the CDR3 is TGTGCCAGCAGCCAAGGCACAGATACGCAGTGTTTT. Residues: CASSQGTDTQCF. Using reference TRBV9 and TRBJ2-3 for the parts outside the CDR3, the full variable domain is DSGVTQTPKHLITATGQRVTLRCSPRSGDLSVYWYQQSLDQGLQFLIQYYNGEERAKGNILERFSAQQFPDLHSELNLSSLELGDSALYFCASSQGTDTQCFGPGTRLTVL.

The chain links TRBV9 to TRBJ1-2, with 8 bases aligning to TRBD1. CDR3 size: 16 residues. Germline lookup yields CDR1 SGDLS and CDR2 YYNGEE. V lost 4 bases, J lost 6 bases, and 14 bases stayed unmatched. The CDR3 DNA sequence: TGTGCCAGCAGCTTACATTCAGGGGGCAGAGTAGATGGCTACACCTTC. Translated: CASSLHSGGRVDGYTF.

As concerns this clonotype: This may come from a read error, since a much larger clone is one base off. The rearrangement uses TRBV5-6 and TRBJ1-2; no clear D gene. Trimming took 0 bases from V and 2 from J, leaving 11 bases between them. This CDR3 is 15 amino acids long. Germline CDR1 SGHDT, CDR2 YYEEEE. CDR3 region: CASSLGSASNYGYTF. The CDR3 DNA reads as TGTGCCAGCAGCTTGGGGTCAGCATCCAACTATGGCTACACCTTC.

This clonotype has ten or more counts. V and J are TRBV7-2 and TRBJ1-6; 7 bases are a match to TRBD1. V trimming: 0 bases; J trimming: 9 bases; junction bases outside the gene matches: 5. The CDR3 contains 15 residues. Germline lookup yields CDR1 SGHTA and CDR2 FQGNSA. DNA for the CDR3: TGTGCCAGCAGCTTAGCAAGGGGGCGGGGTTCACCCCTCCACTTT. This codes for CASSLARGRGSPLHF.

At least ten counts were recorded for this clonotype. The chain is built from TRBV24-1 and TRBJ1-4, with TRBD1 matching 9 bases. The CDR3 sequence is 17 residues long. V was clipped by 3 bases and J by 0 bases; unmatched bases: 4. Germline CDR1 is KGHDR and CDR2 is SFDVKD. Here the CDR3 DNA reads TGTGCCACCAGTGATGGGGGACAGGGTGCAACTAATGAAAAACTGTTTTTT. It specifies CATSDGGQGATNEKLFF.

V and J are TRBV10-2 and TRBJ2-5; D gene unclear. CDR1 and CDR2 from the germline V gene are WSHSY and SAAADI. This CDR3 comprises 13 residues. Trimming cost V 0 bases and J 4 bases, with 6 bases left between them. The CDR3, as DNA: TGCGCCAGCAGTGAGTCAGGGTCAGAGACCCAGTACTTC. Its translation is CASSESGSETQYF.

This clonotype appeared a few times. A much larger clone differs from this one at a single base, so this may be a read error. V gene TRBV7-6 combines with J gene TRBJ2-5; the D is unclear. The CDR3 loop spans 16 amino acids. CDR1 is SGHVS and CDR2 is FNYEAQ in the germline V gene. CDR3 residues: CASSLAGSSLQETQCF. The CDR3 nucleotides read TGTGCCAGCAGCTTAGCCGGATCGAGCCTCCAAGAGACCCAGTGCTTC.

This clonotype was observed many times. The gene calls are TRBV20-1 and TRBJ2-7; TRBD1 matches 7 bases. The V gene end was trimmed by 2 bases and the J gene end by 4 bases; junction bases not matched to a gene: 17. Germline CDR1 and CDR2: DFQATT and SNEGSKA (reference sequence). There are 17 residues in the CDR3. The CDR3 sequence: CSARSSNRGPFTYEQYF. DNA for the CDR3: TGCAGTGCTAGATCGTCTAACAGGGGACCCTTTACGTACGAGCAGTACTTC.

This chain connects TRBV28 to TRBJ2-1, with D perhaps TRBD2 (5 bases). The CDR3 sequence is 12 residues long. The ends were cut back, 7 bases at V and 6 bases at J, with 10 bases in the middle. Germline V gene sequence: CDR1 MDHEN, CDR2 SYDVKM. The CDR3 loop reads CASKGSGNEQFF. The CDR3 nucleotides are TGTGCCAGCAAAGGGAGTGGCAATGAGCAGTTCTTC.

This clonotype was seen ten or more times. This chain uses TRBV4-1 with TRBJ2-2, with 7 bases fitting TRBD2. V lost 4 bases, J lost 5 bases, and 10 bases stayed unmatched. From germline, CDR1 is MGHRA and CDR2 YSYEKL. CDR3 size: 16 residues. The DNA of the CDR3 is TGCGCCAGCAGCCTTCGAAGCGGGGAGAGGACCGGGGAGCTGTTTTTT. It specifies CASSLRSGERTGELFF.

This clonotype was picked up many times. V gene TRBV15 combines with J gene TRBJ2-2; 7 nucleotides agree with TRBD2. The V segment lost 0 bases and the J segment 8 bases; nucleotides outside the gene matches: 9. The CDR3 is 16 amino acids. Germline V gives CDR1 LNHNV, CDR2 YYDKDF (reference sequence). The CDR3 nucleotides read TGTGCCACCAGCAGAGACCTAGCGGCATTTAGGGGGGAGCTGTTTTTT. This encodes CATSRDLAAFRGELFF.

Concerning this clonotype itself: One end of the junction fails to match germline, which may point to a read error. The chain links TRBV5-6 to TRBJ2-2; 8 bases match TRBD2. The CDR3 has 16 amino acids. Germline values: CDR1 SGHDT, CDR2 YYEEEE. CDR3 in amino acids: CACSLGLGPYAGELFF. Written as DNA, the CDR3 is TGTGCCTGCAGCTTGGGACTAGGCCCCTACGCCGGGGAGCTGTTTTTT.

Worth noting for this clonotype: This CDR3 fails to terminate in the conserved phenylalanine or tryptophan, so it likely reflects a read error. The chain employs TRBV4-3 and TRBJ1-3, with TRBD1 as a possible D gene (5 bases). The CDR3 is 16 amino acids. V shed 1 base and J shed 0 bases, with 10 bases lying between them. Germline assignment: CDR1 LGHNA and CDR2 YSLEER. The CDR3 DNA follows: TGCGCCAGCAGCCAAGCCCCCAGGGTCTCTGGAAACACCATATATCTT. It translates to CASSQAPRVSGNTIYL.

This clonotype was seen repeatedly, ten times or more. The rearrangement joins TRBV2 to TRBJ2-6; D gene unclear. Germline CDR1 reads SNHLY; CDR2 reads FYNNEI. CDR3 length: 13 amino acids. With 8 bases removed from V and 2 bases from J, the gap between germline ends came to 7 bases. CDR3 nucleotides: TGTGCCAGCCAAAATACTGGGGCCAACGTCCTGACTTTC. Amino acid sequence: CASQNTGANVLTF.

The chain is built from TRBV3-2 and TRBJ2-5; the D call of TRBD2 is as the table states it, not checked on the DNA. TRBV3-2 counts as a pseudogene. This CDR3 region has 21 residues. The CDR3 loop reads CASGPWASVIRIAGEEETQYF. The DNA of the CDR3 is TGTGCCAGCGGCCCATGGGCAAGCGTAATCCGTATAGCGGGAGAGGAAGAGACCCAGTACTTC.